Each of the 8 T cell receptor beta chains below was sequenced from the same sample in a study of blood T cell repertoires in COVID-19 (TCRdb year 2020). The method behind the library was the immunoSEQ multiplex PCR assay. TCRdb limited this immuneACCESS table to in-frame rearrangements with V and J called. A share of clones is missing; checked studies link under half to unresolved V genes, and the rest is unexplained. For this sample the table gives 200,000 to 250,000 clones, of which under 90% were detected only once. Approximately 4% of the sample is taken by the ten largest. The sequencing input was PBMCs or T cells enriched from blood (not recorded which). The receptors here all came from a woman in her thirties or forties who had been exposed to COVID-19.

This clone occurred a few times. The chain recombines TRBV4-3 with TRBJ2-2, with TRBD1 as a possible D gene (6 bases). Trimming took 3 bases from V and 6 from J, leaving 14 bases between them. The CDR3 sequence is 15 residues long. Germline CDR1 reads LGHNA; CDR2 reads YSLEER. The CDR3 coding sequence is TGCGCCAGCAGCCATGCCGGTGGGGGCGCCGGGGAGCTGTTTTTT. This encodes CASSHAGGGAGELFF.

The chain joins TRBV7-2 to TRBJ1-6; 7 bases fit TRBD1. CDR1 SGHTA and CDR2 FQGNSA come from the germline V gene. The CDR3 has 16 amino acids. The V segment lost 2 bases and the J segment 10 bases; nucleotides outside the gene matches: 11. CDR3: CASSLNAGTEGSPLHF. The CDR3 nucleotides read TGTGCCAGCAGCTTAAATGCGGGGACAGAGGGCTCACCCCTCCACTTT.

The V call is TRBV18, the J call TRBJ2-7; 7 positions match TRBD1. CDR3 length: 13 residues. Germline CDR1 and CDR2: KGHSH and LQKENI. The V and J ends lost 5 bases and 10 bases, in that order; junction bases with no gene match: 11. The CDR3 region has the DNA TGTGCCAGCTCAACAGCAACAGGGGAAGGTCAGTACTTC. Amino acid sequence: CASSTATGEGQYF. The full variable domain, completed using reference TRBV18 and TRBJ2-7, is NAGVMQNPRHLVRRRGQEARLRCSPMKGHSHVYWYRQLPEEGLKFMVYLQKENIIDESGMPKERFSAEFPKEGPSILRIQQVVRGDSAAYFCASSTATGEGQYFGPGTRLTVT.

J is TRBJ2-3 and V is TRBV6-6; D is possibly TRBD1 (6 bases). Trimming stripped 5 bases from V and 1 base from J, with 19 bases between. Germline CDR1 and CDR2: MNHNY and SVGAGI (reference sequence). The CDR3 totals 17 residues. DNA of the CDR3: TGTGCCAGCAGTCTCTCTTTTCAGGGGCGCGGCACAGATACGCAGTATTTT. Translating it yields CASSLSFQGRGTDTQYF.

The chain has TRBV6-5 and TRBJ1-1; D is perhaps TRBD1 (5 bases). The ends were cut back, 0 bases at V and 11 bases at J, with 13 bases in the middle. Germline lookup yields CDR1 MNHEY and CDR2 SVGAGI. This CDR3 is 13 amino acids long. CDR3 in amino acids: CASSYSRGGEAFF. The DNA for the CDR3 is TGTGCCAGCAGTTACTCCCGGGGGGGGGAGGCTTTCTTT.

The CDR3 region is CASSSRTGGLEQYF. The CDR3 nucleotides are TGTGCCAGCAGCTCACGGACAGGGGGATTGGAGCAGTACTTC. This rearrangement joins TRBV7-9 to TRBJ2-7; 10 positions agree with TRBD1. V was clipped by 4 bases and J by 7 bases; unmatched bases: 7. CDR1 SEHNR and CDR2 FQNEAQ come from the germline V gene (reference sequence). The CDR3 loop spans 14 amino acids.

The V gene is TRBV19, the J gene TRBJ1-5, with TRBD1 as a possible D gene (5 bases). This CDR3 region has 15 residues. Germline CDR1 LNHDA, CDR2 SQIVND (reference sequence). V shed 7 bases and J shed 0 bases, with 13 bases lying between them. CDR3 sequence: CASNPTENSNQPQHF. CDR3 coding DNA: TGTGCCAGTAACCCGACAGAGAATAGCAATCAGCCCCAGCATTTT.

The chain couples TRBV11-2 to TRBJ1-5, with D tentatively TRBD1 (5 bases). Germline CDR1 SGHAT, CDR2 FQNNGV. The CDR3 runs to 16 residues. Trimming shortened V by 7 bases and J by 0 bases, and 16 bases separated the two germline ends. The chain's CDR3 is CASIPTGDSSNQPQHF. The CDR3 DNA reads TGTGCCAGCATCCCAACCGGCGACAGTAGCAATCAGCCCCAGCATTTT.